This is a list of T cell receptor beta chains from one sample in a study of T cells expressing NK-cell markers. Each CDR3 protein gets one entry in TCRdb, which reprocessed the 5' RACE reads and gives no DNA. The table counts roughly 390,000 distinct CDR3 sequences; about 10% lies in the top ten. The sequenced material came from blood T cells: a sorted CD56 or NKG2C T cell subset, CD4+ or CD8+ T cells, or bulk PBMC T cells (not recorded which). The receptor source for this set is a woman in her forties or fifties in good health. CDR3s include the opening cysteine and the closing phenylalanine or tryptophan.

v_gene	j_gene	CDR3aa
TRBV5-1	TRBJ2-3	CASSSTTRDTQYF
TRBV5-5	TRBJ2-5	CASSLAGQANLETQYF
TRBV10-3	TRBJ1-6	CAISGQQLNSPLHF
TRBV12-3/TRBV12-4	TRBJ2-2	CASSSSSGRSAGELFF
TRBV5-1	TRBJ1-2	CASSVGQFYGYTF
TRBV15	TRBJ2-1	CATSRDRLDNEQFF
TRBV10-1	TRBJ2-2	CASSEFPTGELFF
TRBV12-5	TRBJ2-3	CASGPNSRTSADTQYF
TRBV7-6	TRBJ2-1	CASSRGPLAGIYNEQFF
TRBV7-6	TRBJ2-5	CASSLGLAGGPLQTQYF
TRBV6-5	TRBJ2-6	CASSYQNFALSGANVLTF
TRBV12-3/TRBV12-4	TRBJ1-2	CASRETGYNYGYTF
TRBV7-2	TRBJ2-3	CASRRRARADTQYF
TRBV7-9	TRBJ2-7	CASSRRGPLHEQYF
TRBV2	TRBJ2-3	CASSGGLPGTDTQYF
TRBV6-1	TRBJ1-2	CASRGREGSYGYTF
TRBV12-3/TRBV12-4	TRBJ2-1	CASSLRANEQFF
TRBV9	TRBJ2-3	CASNGGFETDTQYF
TRBV4-1	TRBJ2-1	CASSHPEGGLGYNEQFF
TRBV11-3	TRBJ2-3	CASSPRVQRGGSTDTQYF
TRBV9	TRBJ1-2	CASSVEQTYGYTF
TRBV4-1	TRBJ1-2	CASSQGQGANYGYTF
TRBV12-3/TRBV12-4	TRBJ2-3	CASSLAGTDTQYF
TRBV3-1	TRBJ2-3	CASSQDRFSSTDTQYF
TRBV11-2	TRBJ2-3	CASSLVGGWTGGPTDTQYF
TRBV7-2	TRBJ2-1	CASSLNRGQFNEQFF
TRBV5-1	TRBJ2-7	CASSLGSGRDNEQYF
TRBV4-1	TRBJ1-2	CASSQDPNTNYGYTF